This is a list of T cell receptor beta chains from one sample in a study of cytomegalovirus exposure and HLA in healthy donors. This table comes from immunoSEQ multiplex PCR, and its TCRdb copy is limited to in-frame clones, with some not included. The sample lists about 180,000 clones; around 80% were seen once. The source material was PBMCs. These receptors were obtained from a man aged 40-49 years in good health and CMV-seronegative. Both conserved end residues are part of each CDR3. The D gene is left open where the match is weak. Rows give clone size only sometimes, using once, few, many, or a class for an expanded clone.

size: NA
V: TRBV4-1
J: TRBJ2-1
D: TRBD2
CDR3: CASSPRGAGVYNEQFF
DNA: TGCGCCAGCAGCCCCCGGGGAGCGGGGGTCTACAATGAGCAGTTCTTC

size: NA
V: TRBV18
J: TRBJ1-1
D: TRBD1
CDR3: CASSRDRLKTGSEAFF
DNA: TGTGCCAGCTCACGGGACAGGTTAAAAACAGGATCCGAAGCTTTCTTT

size: NA
V: TRBV7-9
J: TRBJ2-7
D: NA
CDR3: CASSSVGINYEQYF
DNA: TGTGCCAGCAGTTCAGTCGGGATAAACTACGAGCAGTACTTC

size: NA
V: TRBV9
J: TRBJ1-1
D: NA
CDR3: CASSAHTGTEAFF
DNA: TGTGCCAGCAGCGCCCACACAGGGACTGAAGCTTTCTTT

size: NA
V: TRBV7-6
J: TRBJ2-1
D: TRBD1
CDR3: CASSSTGGEQFF
DNA: TGTGCCAGCAGCTCTACAGGGGGTGAGCAGTTCTTC

size: NA
V: TRBV5-1
J: TRBJ2-6
D: NA
CDR3: CASSPRDTRSGANVLTF
DNA: TGCGCCAGCAGCCCCCGGGACACCCGCTCTGGGGCCAACGTCCTGACTTTC

size: few
V: TRBV7-2
J: TRBJ2-7
D: TRBD2
CDR3: CASSFGGGAGEQYF
DNA: TGTGCCAGCAGCTTCGGGGGGGGCGCGGGAGAGCAGTACTTC

size: NA
V: TRBV4-1
J: TRBJ2-1
D: NA
CDR3: CASSLPLGGDNEQFF
DNA: TGCGCCAGCAGCCTCCCTCTCGGGGGTGACAATGAGCAGTTCTTC

size: NA
V: TRBV6-5
J: TRBJ2-3
D: TRBD2
CDR3: CASSPPRGGQDTQYF
DNA: TGTGCCAGCAGCCCTCCCCGGGGGGGCCAAGATACGCAGTATTTT

size: once
V: TRBV7-6
J: TRBJ1-5
D: TRBD1
CDR3: CASSSGTGGSNQPQHF
DNA: TGTGCCAGCAGCTCCGGGACAGGGGGGTCCAATCAGCCCCAGCATTTT

size: once
V: TRBV29-1
J: TRBJ1-1
D: NA
CDR3: CSLAPGNTEAFF
DNA: TGCAGCCTCGCTCCCGGGAACACTGAAGCTTTCTTT

size: once
V: TRBV29-1
J: TRBJ2-5
D: TRBD1
CDR3: CSVENRGLRETQYF
DNA: TGCAGCGTAGAGAACAGGGGGCTCAGAGAGACCCAGTACTTC

size: NA
V: TRBV6-5
J: TRBJ2-7
D: NA
CDR3: CASSEPSSGVQYF
DNA: TGTGCCAGCAGTGAGCCATCCTCGGGGGTGCAGTACTTC

size: once
V: TRBV5-1
J: TRBJ1-2
D: TRBD1
CDR3: CASSLLPGQPNYGYTF
DNA: TGCGCCAGCAGCCTTCTCCCGGGACAGCCTAACTATGGCTACACCTTC

size: NA
V: TRBV6-5
J: TRBJ1-5
D: NA
CDR3: CASGRSNQPQHF
DNA: TGTGCCAGCGGTCGGAGCAATCAGCCCCAGCATTTT

size: NA
V: TRBV6-5
J: TRBJ2-5
D: TRBD1
CDR3: CASSYTTGGRVKTQYF
DNA: TGTGCCAGCAGTTACACAACAGGGGGCCGTGTAAAGACCCAGTACTTC

size: once
V: TRBV5-6
J: TRBJ1-6
D: NA
CDR3: CASSFAGNSSPLHF
DNA: TGTGCCAGCAGCTTCGCAGGGAACAGTTCACCCCTCCACTTT

size: NA
V: TRBV9
J: TRBJ1-1
D: NA
CDR3: CASSVALNRDTEAFF
DNA: TGTGCCAGCAGCGTAGCCCTTAACAGGGATACTGAAGCTTTCTTT

size: once
V: TRBV11-2
J: TRBJ2-7
D: TRBD1
CDR3: CASSFRDRGLEQYF
DNA: TGTGCCAGCAGCTTCCGGGACAGGGGGCTCGAGCAGTACTTC

size: NA
V: TRBV5-4
J: TRBJ2-2
D: NA
CDR3: CASSLDASGSNTGELFF
DNA: TGTGCCAGCAGCTTGGACGCCTCCGGTTCGAACACCGGGGAGCTGTTTTTT

size: NA
V: TRBV6-5
J: TRBJ2-3
D: NA
CDR3: CASSSQAVTDTQYF
DNA: TGTGCCAGCAGTTCCCAGGCCGTCACAGATACGCAGTATTTT

size: few
V: TRBV6-6
J: TRBJ1-5
D: NA
CDR3: CATHPPPDYSNQPQHF
DNA: TGTGCCACTCACCCCCCTCCAGATTATAGCAATCAGCCCCAGCATTTT

size: NA
V: TRBV7-8
J: TRBJ1-1
D: NA
CDR3: CASSLRDGTEAFF
DNA: TGTGCCAGCAGCTTAAGAGATGGCACTGAAGCTTTCTTT

size: NA
V: TRBV5-4
J: TRBJ1-4
D: NA
CDR3: CASSPDPGEKLFF
DNA: TGTGCCAGCAGCCCCGACCCGGGGGAAAAACTGTTTTTT

size: NA
V: TRBV5-1
J: TRBJ2-7
D: TRBD2
CDR3: CASSRRTSGIGAGEQYF
DNA: TGCGCCAGCAGCAGACGGACTAGCGGGATCGGCGCCGGCGAGCAGTACTTC

size: NA
V: TRBV18
J: TRBJ1-5
D: TRBD1
CDR3: CASSPQGTGGNQPQHF
DNA: TGTGCCAGCTCACCGCAGGGGACAGGAGGCAATCAGCCCCAGCATTTT

size: once
V: TRBV25-1
J: TRBJ1-4
D: TRBD1
CDR3: CASSVFRGNEKLFF
DNA: TGTGCCAGCAGTGTTTTCAGGGGGAATGAAAAACTGTTTTTT

size: NA
V: TRBV7-3
J: TRBJ2-2
D: NA
CDR3: CASSLWYRENTGELFF
DNA: TGTGCCAGCAGCTTATGGTACAGGGAGAACACCGGGGAGCTGTTTTTT

size: NA
V: TRBV11-2
J: TRBJ2-5
D: NA
CDR3: CASSSRDNQETQYF
DNA: TGTGCCAGCAGCTCCCGGGACAACCAAGAGACCCAGTACTTC

size: NA
V: TRBV12-2
J: TRBJ1-4
D: NA
CDR3: CASRATGPRGRKLFF
DNA: TGTGCAAGTCGCGCAACCGGGCCCAGAGGGCGTAAACTGTTTTTT

size: NA
V: TRBV30
J: TRBJ2-2
D: NA
CDR3: CAWGGGGGTGELFF
DNA: TGTGCCTGGGGAGGGGGGGGAGGCACCGGGGAGCTGTTTTTT

size: NA
V: TRBV6-1
J: TRBJ1-2
D: TRBD1
CDR3: CASRMRTGGYTF
DNA: TGTGCCAGCAGGATGAGGACAGGGGGCTACACCTTC

size: NA
V: TRBV21-1
J: TRBJ2-3
D: NA
CDR3: CASPRGLGTDTQYF
DNA: TGTGCCAGCCCCAGGGGGCTAGGCACAGATACGCAGTATTTT

size: NA
V: TRBV2
J: TRBJ1-2
D: TRBD1
CDR3: CASSEQGTYGYTF
DNA: TGTGCCAGCAGCGAACAGGGGACCTATGGCTACACCTTC

size: NA
V: TRBV2
J: TRBJ2-7
D: TRBD2
CDR3: CASEREVYEQYF
DNA: TGTGCCAGCGAGCGGGAGGTCTACGAGCAGTACTTC

size: NA
V: TRBV4-1
J: TRBJ1-2
D: NA
CDR3: CASSQEHGGSYGYTF
DNA: TGCGCCAGCAGCCAAGAGCACGGGGGGAGCTATGGCTACACCTTC